These 9 T cell receptor beta chains were sequenced from one sample in a study of blood T cell repertoires in COVID-19. The table came from immunoSEQ multiplex PCR; TCRdb's copy has only in-frame clones and leaves some out. Of 55,000 or so clones listed, about 80% were seen once; the top ten hold more than 15%. Sequencing was carried out using peripheral blood. The source of these receptors is a man aged 25 to 40 with COVID-19, enrolled during active disease.

In this sample, this clone turned up a few times. The chain uses TRBV7-9 and TRBJ1-1; 7 nucleotides match TRBD1. The CDR3 is 14 amino acids. CDR1 SEHNR and CDR2 FQNEAQ come from the germline V gene (reference sequence). J lost 4 bases, V lost 5 bases, and 7 bases had no gene match. Here the CDR3 reads CASSLYSGGTEAFF. In nucleotides, the CDR3 is TGTGCCAGCAGCCTTTACTCAGGGGGCACTGAAGCTTTCTTT.

The chain carries TRBV5-1 and TRBJ2-1; 10 nucleotides match TRBD2. V shed 1 base, J shed 0 bases, and the junction held 1 base outside the gene matches. The CDR3 is made up of 16 amino acids. Germline V gene sequence: CDR1 SGHRS, CDR2 YFSETQ. CDR3 bases: TGCGCCAGCAGCTTGTCTAGCGGGAGCTCCTACAATGAGCAGTTCTTC. It encodes CASSLSSGSSYNEQFF. Drawing the rest from reference TRBV5-1 and TRBJ2-1, the complete variable domain is KAGVTQTPRYLIKTRGQQVTLSCSPISGHRSVSWYQQTPGQGLQFLFEYFSETQRNKGNFPGRFSGRQFSNSRSEMNVSTLELGDSALYLCASSLSSGSSYNEQFFGPGTRLTVL.

The genes are TRBV18 and TRBJ1-2; 7 nucleotides align to TRBD1. Germline CDR1 KGHSH, CDR2 LQKENI. V was clipped by 2 bases and J by 8 bases; unmatched bases: 5. The CDR3 has 13 amino acids. The CDR3: CASSPGRQGGYTF. The CDR3 nucleotides read TGTGCCAGCTCACCAGGAAGACAGGGAGGCTACACCTTC.

The CDR3 loop is CASSQRGSSSGANVLTF. DNA of the CDR3: TGCGCCAGCAGCCAAAGGGGTTCGAGCTCTGGGGCCAACGTCCTGACTTTC. The genes are TRBV4-1 and TRBJ2-6; TRBD1 is a possible D gene (5 bases). Germline CDR1 is MGHRA and CDR2 is YSYEKL. CDR3 length: 17 amino acids. V was shortened by 2 bases and J by 0 bases, with 11 bases between the two germline ends.

The J gene is TRBJ1-5, the V gene TRBV6-2 or TRBV6-3; a possible D gene is TRBD1 (6 bases). Trimming removed 0 bases from V and 0 bases from J, with 9 bases in between. The germline CDR1 and CDR2 sequences are MNHEY and SVGEGT. This CDR3 has 16 residues. The chain's CDR3 is CASSYSGHLSNQPQHF. The CDR3 DNA reads as TGTGCCAGCAGTTACTCGGGACACCTTAGCAATCAGCCCCAGCATTTT.

This sequence joins TRBV11-2 and TRBJ2-2; a weak D match, TRBD1 (6 bases). Per germline, CDR1 SGHAT and CDR2 FQNNGV. The CDR3 length is 20 residues. Trimming cost V 0 bases and J 3 bases, with 23 bases left between them. The CDR3 DNA follows: TGTGCCAGCAGCTTAGATAGGCCCCTAACAGGGACCGGGGACACCGGGGAGCTGTTTTTT. This gives the protein CASSLDRPLTGTGDTGELFF.

This clone was counted a single time. The rearrangement links TRBV28 to TRBJ1-1; no reliable D call. V was clipped by 6 bases and J by 2 bases, with 16 bases between them. The CDR3 sequence is 15 residues long. Germline loops: CDR1 MDHEN, CDR2 SYDVKM. The CDR3 is CASSRLLEGNTEAFF. DNA of the CDR3: TGTGCCAGCAGCCGCCTTCTCGAGGGAAACACTGAAGCTTTCTTT.

The V and J genes are TRBV11-2 and TRBJ2-1, with D hard to call. The V end was cut by 3 bases, the J end by 0 bases, with 9 bases between. Germline V CDR1 and CDR2: SGHAT, FQNNGV. The CDR3 has 15 amino acids. The CDR3 region is CASSFSTSSYNEQFF. The CDR3 DNA reads TGTGCCAGCAGCTTTTCTACGAGCTCCTACAATGAGCAGTTCTTC. The full variable domain, its missing parts supplied by reference TRBV11-2 and TRBJ2-1, is EAGVAQSPRYKIIEKRQSVAFWCNPISGHATLYWYQQILGQGPKLLIQFQNNGVVDDSQLPKDRFSAERLKGVDSTLKIQPAKLEDSAVYLCASSFSTSSYNEQFFGPGTRLTVL.

The chain links TRBV29-1 to TRBJ1-1; tentative D call: TRBD1 (5 bases). The CDR3 is 14 amino acids. V lost 7 bases to trimming and J lost 4 bases, with 19 bases between them. Germline CDR1 SQVTM, CDR2 ANQGSEA. CDR3: CSAPVWGVSTEAFF. CDR3 DNA sequence: TGCAGCGCCCCGGTTTGGGGGGTGAGCACTGAAGCTTTCTTT.